The clone carrying this T cell receptor beta chain was counted only a few times. Its antigen is as yet unknown. Sample-barcoded 5' priming and a J-beta primer mix drove a second PCR of roughly 7 to 11 cycles. Each cDNA molecule was tagged by a template-switch adaptor that had 12 random nucleotides. A single record per CDR3 protein comes from TCRdb applying MiXCR to the 5' RACE reads. Among hundreds of thousands of distinct CDR3 sequences listed, roughly 40% were seen once. The data stem from a study of blood T cells in healthy people across ages. Study-wide points: Older age went with lower TCR beta diversity per million T cells, in a roughly linear way. With unsorted PBMCs, a conclusive comparison of naive versus antigen-experienced cells was not possible.

The germline gives CDR1 DFQATT, CDR2 SNEGSKA (reference sequence). The V gene lost 1 base and the J gene lost 3 bases, with 7 bases spanning the gap. The CDR3 runs to 12 residues. Per-sample PBMC isolation yielded at least 6.5 million cells. The sample taken for sequencing was blood. The chain couples TRBV20-1 to TRBJ2-7; D unclear. This clonotype originated in a man in his late teens or twenties in good health. This CDR3 reads CSARAGNYEQYF. CDR3 nucleotide sequence: TGCAGTGCTAGAGCCGGAAACTACGAGCAGTACTTC.